This is a list of T cell receptor beta chains from one sample in a study of blood T cell repertoires in COVID-19. Data came from immunoSEQ multiplex PCR; TCRdb stores just in-frame clones and leaves some out. The table lists about 300,000 clones, roughly 84% of them singletons. Sequenced material: peripheral blood. These receptors were obtained from a human donor with COVID-19, enrolled during active disease. The donor label of this sample is uncertain. The CDR3 runs from the conserved cysteine through the conserved F or W. D genes are given only for firm matches.

d_call v_call cdr3_aa
TRBD2 TRBV3-1/TRBV3-2 CASSALAGGYEQYF
. TRBV19 CASSMAAGATYEQYF
. TRBV29-1 CSAKHRGTDTQYF
TRBD1 TRBV9 CASSGGTGTSNQPQHF
. TRBV27 CASSFGVAGANVLTF
. TRBV28 CASSLITGRRGPEAFF
TRBD2 TRBV6-6 CASSYATSGIRYEQYF
TRBD1 TRBV7-3 CASSTGQTGTGELFF
TRBD2 TRBV5-1 CASSLSLAGTTDTQYF
TRBD1 TRBV11-1 CASSLGTGDHTGELFF
. TRBV19 CASSILGQVGSVEQYF
TRBD1 TRBV5-1 CASSLLTGQGNSPLHF
TRBD1 TRBV6-2/TRBV6-3 CASSDRGTGVLQPQHF
TRBD1 TRBV6-1 CASSESPGQPYGYTF
. TRBV12-3/TRBV12-4 CASRGGVGYGYTF
. TRBV29-1 CSEYRALNTEAFF
TRBD1 TRBV6-5 CASILTQGASYEQYF
. TRBV6-4 CASSEESSYNEQFF
TRBD1 TRBV28 CASRRNGQGTNTQYF
. TRBV11-1 CASSPRQFEAFF
. TRBV7-9 CASSSNQAEKLFF
TRBD1 TRBV30 CAWRGGWNEQFF
TRBD2 TRBV5-1 CASSLRTSGNYNEQFF
TRBD1 TRBV7-3 CASSLNGQGSTGELFF
. TRBV6-1 CASSEFRFETQYF
TRBD1 TRBV19 CASSMGTALGDTQYF
TRBD2 TRBV25-1 CASRGGGRNYNEQFF
. TRBV30 CAWRGGSEGPQHF
TRBD2 TRBV25-1 CASSGQTSGRFRETQYF
TRBD1 TRBV19 CASKQFPGTGGEGADTQYF
. TRBV7-9 CASSSSPIRGGEQFF
. TRBV4-3 CASSQVRGSPLHF
TRBD1 TRBV7-3 CASSPTGGGYGYTF
. TRBV28 CASIHPTDTGELFF
. TRBV7-2 CASSRQGLPDGNQPQHF
TRBD2 TRBV9 CASSVESWGIAGGETQYF
. TRBV11-2 CASSLVGGNANTGELFF
. TRBV6-5 CASRTPSNEKLFF
. TRBV27 CANSLITSRARDEQFF
. TRBV5-1 CASSLALGSPTDTQYF
. TRBV11-2 CASSLESGNQPQHF
. TRBV11-2 CASSPTSRERDTEAFF